This T cell receptor beta chain derives from a study of T cell repertoires in cytomegalovirus infection. Study information: The study used recently identified HLA-C-restricted and well-studied HLA-B-restricted CMV epitopes. Indicated by public TCR beta signatures were CMV infection and matching HLA type. Whole-study results and caveats: Summed frequency of public TCR beta families distinguished CMV carriers with the relevant HLA. The study found HLA-C-restricted CMV-specific TCR beta clonotypes dominating the ex vivo response.

The CDR3 runs to 14 residues. The germline gives CDR1 MDHEN, CDR2 SYDVKM. Each CDR3 protein gets one entry after TCRdb re-called the reads with MiXCR. The sample has around 360,000 distinct CDR3 sequences, around a third seen once. On this clonotype: Its specificity is not known. The germline gene is not matched at one end of the junction; a read error may be the cause.

This sequence was found in a human donor in good health (CMV status not recorded). Some clones in this sample may be carry-over from other donors' samples. The sample was cultured PBMCs, taken from culture after CMV antigen stimulation. V and J are TRBV28 and TRBJ1-1; the D gene is possibly TRBD1 (6 bases). Here the CDR3 reads CASSLSRGDTEALF. In DNA form, the CDR3 reads TGTGCCAGCAGTTTAAGCAGGGGAGACACTGAAGCTTTGTTT.